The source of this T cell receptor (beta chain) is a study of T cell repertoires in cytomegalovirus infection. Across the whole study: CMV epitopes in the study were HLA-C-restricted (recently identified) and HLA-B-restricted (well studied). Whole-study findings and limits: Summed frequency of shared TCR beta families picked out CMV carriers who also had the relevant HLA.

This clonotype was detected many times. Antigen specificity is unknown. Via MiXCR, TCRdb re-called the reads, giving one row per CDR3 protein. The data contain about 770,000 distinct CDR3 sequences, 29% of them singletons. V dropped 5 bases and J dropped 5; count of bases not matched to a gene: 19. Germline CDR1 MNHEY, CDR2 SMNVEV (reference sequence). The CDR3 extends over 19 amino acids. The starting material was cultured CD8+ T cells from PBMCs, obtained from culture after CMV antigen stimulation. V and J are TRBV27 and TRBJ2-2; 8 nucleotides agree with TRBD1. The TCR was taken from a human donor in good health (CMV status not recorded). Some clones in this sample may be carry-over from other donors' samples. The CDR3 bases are TGTGCCAGCAGTGCTGACGCTTTTCAGGGGGCGGAAGGTACCGGGGAGCTGTTTTTT. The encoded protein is CASSADAFQGAEGTGELFF.